A single sample is the source of the 22 T cell receptor beta chains below, sequenced in a study of blood T cell repertoires in COVID-19. Method: immunoSEQ multiplex PCR; TCRdb's copy keeps in-frame clones and lacks some. The sample holds 250,000 or so clones, around four fifths seen once. Sequences were obtained from peripheral blood. These receptors all come from a woman older than 75 with acute or convalescent COVID-19.

This clone appeared a single time. V gene TRBV7-5 combines with J gene TRBJ2-1; the table names TRBD1, a call not compared with the DNA. TRBV7-5 is noted as a pseudogene. The CDR3 runs to 17 residues. CDR3 nucleotide sequence: TGTGCCAGAAGCTTAGGCGGACAGGGAAGCTCCTACAATGAGCAGTTCTTC. Encoded protein: CARSLGGQGSSYNEQFF.

The J gene is TRBJ2-1, the V gene TRBV9; D is possibly TRBD2 (6 bases). This CDR3 has 15 residues. V lost 0 bases, J lost 3 bases, and 10 bases lay in between. CDR1 is SGDLS and CDR2 is YYNGEE in the germline V gene. CDR3 loop: CASSVAGLIYNEQFF. The CDR3 DNA follows: TGTGCCAGCAGCGTAGCCGGACTAATCTACAATGAGCAGTTCTTC.

This chain links TRBV9 with TRBJ1-1; no reliable D call. Trimming took off 4 bases at V and 5 bases at J, with 24 bases between the two ends. The germline V gene encodes CDR1 SGDLS and CDR2 YYNGEE. There are 17 residues in the CDR3. CDR3 bases: TGTGCCAGCAGCCCCTTGACGCCGATCGATGGGAGGACTGAAGCTTTCTTT. Protein product: CASSPLTPIDGRTEAFF.

The chain uses TRBV9 and TRBJ2-1; 7 nucleotides line up with TRBD1. The CDR3 runs 18 residues. Trimming at V came to 3 bases and at J to 0 bases, leaving 12 bases not matched to a gene. Germline V gives CDR1 SGDLS, CDR2 YYNGEE. The CDR3 here is CASSAERLGDSSYNEQFF. CDR3 sequence (DNA): TGTGCCAGCAGCGCGGAGAGGTTGGGGGACAGCTCCTACAATGAGCAGTTCTTC.

Only one count was recorded for this clone. V gene TRBV7-9 combines with J gene TRBJ2-7; TRBD1 is a possible D gene (6 bases). With 7 bases removed from V and 2 bases from J, the gap between germline ends came to 15 bases. This CDR3 has 14 amino acids. Germline V gene lookup returns CDR1 SEHNR and CDR2 FQNEAQ (reference sequence). CDR3 DNA: TGTGCCAGCACCTCCCAGACAGGAACCTACGAGCAGTACTTC. Protein product: CASTSQTGTYEQYF. Supplemented by reference TRBV7-9 and TRBJ2-7, the full variable domain reads DTGVSQNPRHKITKRGQNVTFRCDPISEHNRLYWYRQTLGQGPEFLTYFQNEAQLEKSRLLSDRFSAERPKGSFSTLEIQRTEQGDSAMYLCASTSQTGTYEQYFGPGTRLTVT.

The rearrangement uses TRBV4-2 and TRBJ2-3; 11 bases match TRBD2. The CDR3 has 16 amino acids. The V and J ends lost 4 bases and 2 bases, in that order; junction bases with no gene match: 5. Germline CDR1 and CDR2: LGHNA and YNFKEQ. The CDR3 loop is CASSRGLAVVTDTQYF. Here the CDR3 DNA reads TGTGCCAGCAGCCGGGGACTAGCGGTAGTCACAGATACGCAGTATTTT.

Here the CDR3 reads CASSPISGANVLTF. For the CDR3, the DNA is TGTGCCAGCAGCCCTATCTCTGGGGCCAACGTCCTGACTTTC. V usage is TRBV3-1 (or the pseudogene TRBV3-2) and J usage is TRBJ2-6, with D hard to call. The V end lost 4 bases, the J end lost 0 bases, and 4 bases lay between the germline ends. The CDR3 is 14 amino acids. Germline V gives CDR1 LGHDT, CDR2 YNNKEL (reference sequence).

On this clone itself: The same CDR3 also results from other DNA sequences found in this sample. This chain uses TRBV29-1 with TRBJ2-7, with 13 bases identical to TRBD2. The CDR3 extends over 14 amino acids. Trimming cost V 6 bases and J 3 bases; bases outside gene matches: 5. Germline-derived CDR1 and CDR2 are SQVTM and ANQGSEA. Here the CDR3 reads CSVGGLAGSYEQYF. Here the CDR3 DNA reads TGCAGCGTCGGGGGACTAGCGGGGAGCTACGAGCAGTACTTC.

The chain couples TRBV7-2 to TRBJ2-5; a possible D gene is TRBD2 (5 bases). Trimming left V 1 base short and J 5 bases short, with 11 bases between. Germline CDR1 reads SGHTA; CDR2 reads FQGNSA. The CDR3 runs 14 residues. The CDR3 spells CASSLVGVGETQYF. The CDR3 DNA sequence: TGTGCCAGCAGCTTAGTCGGGGTGGGGGAGACCCAGTACTTC.

The J gene is TRBJ2-1, the V gene TRBV15; D remains unclear. The germline V and J ends were trimmed by 2 bases and 8 bases, with 10 bases remaining between them. The CDR3 contains 13 residues. CDR1 and CDR2 (germline): LNHNV, YYDKDF (reference sequence). CDR3 in amino acids: CATSRFRSHEQFF. The DNA for the CDR3 is TGTGCCACCAGCAGATTTCGGTCGCATGAGCAGTTCTTC. The complete variable domain, with remaining parts taken from reference TRBV15 and TRBJ2-1, reads DAMVIQNPRYQVTQFGKPVTLSCSQTLNHNVMYWYQQKSSQAPKLLFHYYDKDFNNEADTPDNFQSRRPNTSFCFLDIRSPGLGDTAMYLCATSRFRSHEQFFGPGTRLTVL.

The chain is built from TRBV5-1 and TRBJ2-2, with 7 positions matching TRBD1. J lost 6 bases, V lost 5 bases, and 10 bases had no gene match. The CDR3 has 15 amino acids. Germline CDR1 reads SGHRS; CDR2 reads YFSETQ. The chain's CDR3 is CASRVETGPSGELFF. The CDR3, as DNA: TGCGCCAGCAGGGTCGAGACAGGGCCGTCCGGGGAGCTGTTTTTT.

The gene calls are TRBV5-1 and TRBJ2-5, with D tentatively TRBD1 (6 bases). The germline V gene has CDR1 SGHRS and CDR2 YFSETQ. With 7 bases removed from V and 2 bases from J, the gap between germline ends came to 15 bases. The CDR3 sequence is 14 residues long. CDR3 protein: CASYGQSGQETQYF. The CDR3 DNA follows: TGCGCCAGCTATGGACAGTCGGGGCAAGAGACCCAGTACTTC.

This clone has a handful of counts. This rearrangement joins TRBV10-1 to TRBJ1-2, with 9 bases matching TRBD1. This CDR3 contains 16 residues. V trimming: 2 bases; J trimming: 2 bases; junction bases outside the gene matches: 6. CDR1 is WNHNN, CDR2 SYGVQD, per germline (reference sequence). CDR3 loop: CASSETGQGPNYGYTF. Written as DNA, the CDR3 is TGCGCCAGCAGTGAGACGGGACAGGGACCAAACTATGGCTACACCTTC.

The gene calls are TRBV4-3 and TRBJ2-1; 10 bases match TRBD1. V was clipped by 6 bases and J by 3 bases; unmatched bases: 2. The germline gives CDR1 LGHNA, CDR2 YSLEER. CDR3 length: 14 amino acids. CDR3 nucleotide sequence: TGCGCCAGCAGGGGACAGGGGATCTACAATGAGCAGTTCTTC. Its protein product is CASRGQGIYNEQFF.

The chain combines TRBV5-5 with TRBJ2-2; tentative D call: TRBD2 (6 bases). Germline CDR1 SGHKS, CDR2 YYEKEE (reference sequence). The CDR3 is 15 residues long. V gave up 3 bases and J gave up 4 bases, with 13 bases separating them. As DNA, the CDR3 is TGTGCCAGCAGCTCACCGGGAGCCCGCACCGGGGAGCTGTTTTTT. Protein product: CASSSPGARTGELFF.

J is TRBJ1-1 and V is TRBV28; no firm D call. The V end was cut by 2 bases, the J end by 0 bases, with 7 bases between. The CDR3 contains 14 residues. Per germline, CDR1 MDHEN and CDR2 SYDVKM. CDR3 nucleotide sequence: TGTGCCAGCAGTTTAAACACCTTGAACACTGAAGCTTTCTTT. Translation: CASSLNTLNTEAFF.

CDR3 residues: CASNRQGANYGYTF. The CDR3 DNA is TGTGCCAGCAACCGACAGGGGGCGAACTATGGCTACACCTTC. V is TRBV6-6 and J is TRBJ1-2, with 10 bases matching TRBD1. The germline V gene has CDR1 MNHNY and CDR2 SVGAGI (reference sequence). J lost 2 bases, V lost 7 bases, and 4 bases had no gene match. The CDR3 is made up of 14 amino acids.

This clone appeared once. The chain carries TRBV21-1 and TRBJ2-4; the table's D call TRBD2 went unverified against the DNA. TRBV21-1 is a recognized pseudogene. The CDR3 contains 17 residues. The CDR3 region is CASSKGGSGSAKNIQYF. The CDR3 DNA sequence: TGTGCCAGCAGCAAAGGAGGTAGCGGGTCTGCCAAAAACATTCAGTACTTC.

V and J are TRBV10-3 and TRBJ1-6; D perhaps matches TRBD1 (6 bases). Trimming shortened V by 0 bases and J by 7 bases, and 19 bases separated the two germline ends. Looked up from germline, CDR1 is ENHRY and CDR2 is SYGVKD. This CDR3 has 18 amino acids. CDR3 amino acids: CAISESESARQGNSPLHF. The CDR3 DNA reads as TGTGCCATCAGTGAGTCGGAGTCTGCACGTCAGGGGAATTCACCCCTCCACTTT.

The chain joins TRBV29-1 to TRBJ1-2; D might be TRBD1 (6 bases). CDR1 SQVTM and CDR2 ANQGSEA come from the germline V gene. CDR3 length equals 15 residues. Trimming removed 6 bases at V and 1 base at J, with 18 bases between. This CDR3 is CSVIFRDTNNYGYTF. Written as DNA, the CDR3 is TGCAGCGTCATTTTCCGGGACACCAATAACTATGGCTACACCTTC.

V and J are TRBV4-2 and TRBJ1-3; D perhaps matches TRBD1 (5 bases). Between the trimmed V and J ends, which lost 2 bases and 6 bases, there was a span of 20 bases. CDR1 is LGHNA, CDR2 YNFKEQ, per germline. CDR3 size: 17 residues. The CDR3 reads CASSQTTRGRVLNTIYF. In nucleotides, the CDR3 is TGTGCCAGCAGCCAAACGACCCGAGGCAGGGTCCTAAACACCATATATTTT.

The rearrangement uses TRBV5-1 and TRBJ1-1; maybe TRBD1 (5 bases). The ends were cut back, 0 bases at V and 7 bases at J, with 13 bases in the middle. Germline V lookup: CDR1 SGHRS, CDR2 YFSETQ. The CDR3 is 14 amino acids. CDR3 region: CASSLVLGGNEAFF. CDR3 DNA: TGCGCCAGCAGCTTGGTACTGGGGGGAAATGAAGCTTTCTTT.